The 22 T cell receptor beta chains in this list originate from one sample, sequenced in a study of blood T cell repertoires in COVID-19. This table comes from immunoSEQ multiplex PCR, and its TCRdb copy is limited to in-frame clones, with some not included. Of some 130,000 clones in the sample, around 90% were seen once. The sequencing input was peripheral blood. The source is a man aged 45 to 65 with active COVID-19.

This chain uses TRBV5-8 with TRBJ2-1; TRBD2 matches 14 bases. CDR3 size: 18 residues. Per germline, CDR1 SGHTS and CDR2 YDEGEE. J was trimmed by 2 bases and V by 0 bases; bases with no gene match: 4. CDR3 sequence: CASSLEGTSGGPYNEQFF. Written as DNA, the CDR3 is TGTGCCAGCAGCTTGGAAGGGACTAGCGGGGGTCCCTACAATGAGCAGTTCTTC.

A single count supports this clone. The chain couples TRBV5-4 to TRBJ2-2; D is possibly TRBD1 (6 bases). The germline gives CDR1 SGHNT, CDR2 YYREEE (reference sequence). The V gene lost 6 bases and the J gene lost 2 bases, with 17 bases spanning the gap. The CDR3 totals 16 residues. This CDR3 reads CASTSGVGTNTGELFF. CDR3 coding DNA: TGTGCCAGCACTTCCGGGGTAGGGACAAACACCGGGGAGCTGTTTTTT.

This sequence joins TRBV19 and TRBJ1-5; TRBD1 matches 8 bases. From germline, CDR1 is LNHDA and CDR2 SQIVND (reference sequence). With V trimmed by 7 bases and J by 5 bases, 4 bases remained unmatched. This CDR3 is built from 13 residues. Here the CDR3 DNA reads TGTGCCAGTACTGACAGGGGCTATCAGCCCCAGCATTTT. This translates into CASTDRGYQPQHF. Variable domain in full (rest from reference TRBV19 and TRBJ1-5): DGGITQSPKYLFRKEGQNVTLSCEQNLNHDAMYWYRQDPGQGLRLIYYSQIVNDFQKGDIAEGYSVSREKKESFPLTVTSAQKNPTAFYLCASTDRGYQPQHFGDGTRLSIL.

The DNA of the CDR3 is TGTGCCATCAGTGAGTCGGACAGTACCTTCTACACCTTC. Translation gives CAISESDSTFYTF. The rearrangement uses TRBV10-3 and TRBJ1-2; a possible D gene is TRBD1 (6 bases). Trimming took 0 bases from V and 10 from J, leaving 12 bases between them. The CDR3 runs 13 residues. The germline V gene has CDR1 ENHRY and CDR2 SYGVKD.

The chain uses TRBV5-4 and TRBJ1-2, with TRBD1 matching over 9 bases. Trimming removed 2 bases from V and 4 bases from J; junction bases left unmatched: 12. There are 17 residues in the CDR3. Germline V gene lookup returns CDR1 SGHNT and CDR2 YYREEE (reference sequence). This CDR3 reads CASSLAGTGMIGYGYTF. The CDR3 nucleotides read TGTGCCAGCAGCTTAGCCGGGACAGGGATGATAGGCTATGGCTACACCTTC.

CDR3 protein: CASSPSGADGAKNIQYF. For the CDR3, the DNA is TGTGCCAGCAGCCCCTCAGGGGCCGATGGGGCCAAAAACATTCAGTACTTC. The chain uses TRBV5-4 and TRBJ2-4, with D maybe TRBD1 (6 bases). Per the germline V gene, CDR1 is SGHNT and CDR2 is YYREEE (reference sequence). The CDR3 has 17 amino acids. The V end was cut by 4 bases, the J end by 1 base, with 18 bases between.

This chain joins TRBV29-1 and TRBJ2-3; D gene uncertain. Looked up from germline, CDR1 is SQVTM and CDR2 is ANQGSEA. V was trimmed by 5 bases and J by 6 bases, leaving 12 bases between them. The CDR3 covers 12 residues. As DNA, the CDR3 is TGCAGCGTTCGTCAAGGCGGCGATACGCAGTATTTT. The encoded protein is CSVRQGGDTQYF.

Here the CDR3 reads CASSFGQGAYGYTF. CDR3 bases: TGTGCCAGCAGCTTCGGACAGGGGGCTTACGGCTACACCTTC. This chain links TRBV6-5 with TRBJ1-2, with 11 bases identical to TRBD1. V lost 6 bases and J lost 8; bases outside the gene matches: 8. CDR1 is MNHEY, CDR2 SVGAGI, per germline. This CDR3 spans 14 amino acids.

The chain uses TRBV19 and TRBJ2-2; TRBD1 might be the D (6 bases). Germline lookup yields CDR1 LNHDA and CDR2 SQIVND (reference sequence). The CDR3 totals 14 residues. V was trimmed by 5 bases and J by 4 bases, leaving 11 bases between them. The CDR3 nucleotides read TGTGCCAGTAGTCCCACAGGGTTCACCGGGGAGCTGTTTTTT. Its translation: CASSPTGFTGELFF.

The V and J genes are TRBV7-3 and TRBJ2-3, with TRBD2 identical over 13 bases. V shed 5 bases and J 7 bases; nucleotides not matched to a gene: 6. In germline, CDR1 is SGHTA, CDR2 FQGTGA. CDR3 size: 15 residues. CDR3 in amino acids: CASSVLAGGRNTQYF. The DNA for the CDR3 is TGTGCCAGCAGCGTACTAGCGGGGGGGCGAAATACGCAGTATTTT.

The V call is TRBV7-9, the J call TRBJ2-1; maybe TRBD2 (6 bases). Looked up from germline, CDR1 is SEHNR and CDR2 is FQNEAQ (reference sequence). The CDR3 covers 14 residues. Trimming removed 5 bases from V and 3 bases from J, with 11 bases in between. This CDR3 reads CASSPGTYYNEQFF. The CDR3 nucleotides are TGTGCCAGCAGCCCCGGGACTTACTACAATGAGCAGTTCTTC.

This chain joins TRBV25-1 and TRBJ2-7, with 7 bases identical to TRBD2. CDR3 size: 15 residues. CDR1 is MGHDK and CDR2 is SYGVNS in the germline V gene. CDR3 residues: CAISRWLAEAYEQYV. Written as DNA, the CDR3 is TGTGCCATCAGTAGATGGCTAGCGGAGGCCTACGAGCAGTACGTC.

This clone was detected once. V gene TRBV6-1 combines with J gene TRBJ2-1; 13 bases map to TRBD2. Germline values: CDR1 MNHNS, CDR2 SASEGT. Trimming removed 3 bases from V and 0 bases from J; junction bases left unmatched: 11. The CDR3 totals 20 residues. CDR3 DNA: TGTGCCAGCAGTGACCCAGGGACTAGCGGGGCCCTAAGCTCCTACAATGAGCAGTTCTTC. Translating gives CASSDPGTSGALSSYNEQFF.

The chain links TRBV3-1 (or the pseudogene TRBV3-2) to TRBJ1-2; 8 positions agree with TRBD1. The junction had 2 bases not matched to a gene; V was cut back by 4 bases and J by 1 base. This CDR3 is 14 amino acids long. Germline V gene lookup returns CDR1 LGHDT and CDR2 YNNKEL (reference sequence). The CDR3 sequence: CASSRTGINYGYTF. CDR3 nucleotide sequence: TGTGCCAGCAGCCGGACAGGGATTAACTATGGCTACACCTTC.

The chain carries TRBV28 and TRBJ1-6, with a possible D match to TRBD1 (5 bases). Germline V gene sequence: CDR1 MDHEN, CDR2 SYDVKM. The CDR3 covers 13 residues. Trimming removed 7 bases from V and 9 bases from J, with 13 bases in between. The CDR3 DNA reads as TGTGCCAGCATCAGGGATTTAAGTTCACCCCTCCACTTT. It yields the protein CASIRDLSSPLHF. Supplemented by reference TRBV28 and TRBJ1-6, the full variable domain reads DVKVTQSSRYLVKRTGEKVFLECVQDMDHENMFWYRQDPGLGLRLIYFSYDVKMKEKGDIPEGYSVSREKKERFSLILESASTNQTSMYLCASIRDLSSPLHFGNGTRLTVT.

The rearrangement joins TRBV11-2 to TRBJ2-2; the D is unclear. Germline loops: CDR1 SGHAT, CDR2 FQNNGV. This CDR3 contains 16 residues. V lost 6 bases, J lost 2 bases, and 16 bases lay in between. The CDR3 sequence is CASRVQVPLNTGELFF. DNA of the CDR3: TGTGCCAGCAGGGTTCAGGTTCCTTTAAACACCGGGGAGCTGTTTTTT.

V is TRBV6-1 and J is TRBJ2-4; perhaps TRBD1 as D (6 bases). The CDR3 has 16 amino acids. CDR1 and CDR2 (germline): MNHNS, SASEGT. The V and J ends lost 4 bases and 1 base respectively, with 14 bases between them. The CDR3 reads CASSGQGIVAKNIQYF. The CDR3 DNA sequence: TGTGCCAGCAGTGGCCAGGGGATTGTGGCCAAAAACATTCAGTACTTC.

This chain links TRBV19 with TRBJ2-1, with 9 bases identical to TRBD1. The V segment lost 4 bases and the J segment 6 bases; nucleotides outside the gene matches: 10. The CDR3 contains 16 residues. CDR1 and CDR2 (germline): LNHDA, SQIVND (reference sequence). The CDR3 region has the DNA TGTGCCAGTAGTACCCCGGGACAGGGAAGGTCCAATGAGCAGTTCTTC. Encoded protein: CASSTPGQGRSNEQFF.

CDR3: CASSSWTSRGTEAFF. Here the CDR3 DNA reads TGCGCCAGCAGCTCCTGGACTTCCCGGGGCACTGAAGCTTTCTTT. The chain links TRBV5-1 to TRBJ1-1, with unresolved D. CDR3 size: 15 residues. Trimming cost V 3 bases and J 4 bases, with 16 bases left between them. Germline CDR1 SGHRS, CDR2 YFSETQ.

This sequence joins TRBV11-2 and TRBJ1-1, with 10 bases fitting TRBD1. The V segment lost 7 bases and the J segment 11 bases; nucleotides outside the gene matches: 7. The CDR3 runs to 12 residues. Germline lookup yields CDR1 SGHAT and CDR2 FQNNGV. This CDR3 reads CASTKGTGEAFF. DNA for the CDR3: TGTGCCAGCACCAAGGGGACAGGGGAGGCTTTCTTT.

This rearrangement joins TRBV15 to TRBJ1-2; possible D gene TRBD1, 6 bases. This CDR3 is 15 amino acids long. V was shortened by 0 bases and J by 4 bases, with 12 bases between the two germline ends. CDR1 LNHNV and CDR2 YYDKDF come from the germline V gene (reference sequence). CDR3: CATSRESTGPYGYTF. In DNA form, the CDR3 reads TGTGCCACCAGCAGAGAATCCACAGGGCCCTATGGCTACACCTTC. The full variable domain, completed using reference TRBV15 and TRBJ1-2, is DAMVIQNPRYQVTQFGKPVTLSCSQTLNHNVMYWYQQKSSQAPKLLFHYYDKDFNNEADTPDNFQSRRPNTSFCFLDIRSPGLGDTAMYLCATSRESTGPYGYTFGSGTRLTVV.

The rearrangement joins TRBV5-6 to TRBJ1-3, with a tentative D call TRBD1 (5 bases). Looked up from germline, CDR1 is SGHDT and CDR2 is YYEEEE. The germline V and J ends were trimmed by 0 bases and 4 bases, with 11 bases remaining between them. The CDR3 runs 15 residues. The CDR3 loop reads CASSLGPRAGNTIYF. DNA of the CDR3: TGTGCCAGCAGCTTGGGTCCCAGGGCAGGAAACACCATATATTTT.